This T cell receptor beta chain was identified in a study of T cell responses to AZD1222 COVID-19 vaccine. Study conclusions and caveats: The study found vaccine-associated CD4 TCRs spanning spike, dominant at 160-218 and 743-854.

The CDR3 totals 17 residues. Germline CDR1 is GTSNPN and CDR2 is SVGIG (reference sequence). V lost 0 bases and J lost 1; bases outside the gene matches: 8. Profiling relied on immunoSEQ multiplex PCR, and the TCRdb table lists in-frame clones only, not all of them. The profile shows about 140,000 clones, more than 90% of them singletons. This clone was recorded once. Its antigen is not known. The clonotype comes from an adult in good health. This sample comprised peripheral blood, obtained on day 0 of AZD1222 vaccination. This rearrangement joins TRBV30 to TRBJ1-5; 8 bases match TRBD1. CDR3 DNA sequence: TGTGCCTGGAGTGTAGGTGCAGGGGGCGAAAGCAATCAGCCCCAGCATTTT. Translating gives CAWSVGAGGESNQPQHF.